The entry that follows covers one T cell receptor (beta chain) sequence. One junction end does not reproduce the germline sequence, and a read error may be involved. The data belong to a study of tumor and adjacent non-tumor tissue in lung cancer. The template was RNA from unsorted bulk tissue. Germline lookup yields CDR1 SGHAT and CDR2 FQNNGV. The CDR3 contains 13 residues. The library came from three nested PCR rounds adapted from ARM-PCR protocols. TCRdb passed the multiplex PCR reads through MiXCR, listing each CDR3 protein once. The top ten hold roughly 18% of the sample, which has 120,000 to 150,000 distinct CDR3 sequences, around 61% seen once.

V is TRBV11-2 and J is TRBJ2-5, with D perhaps TRBD2 (5 bases). The TCR was taken from a man aged 55 to 70 with small cell lung cancer. Sequences were obtained from lung tumor tissue. The chain's CDR3 is CASSLTRAEAQYF. The CDR3 DNA is TGTGCCAGCAGCTTAACGAGGGCAGAGGCCCAGTACTTC.